The present entry profiles one TCR beta chain with its context. Its antigen is not identified. This record comes from a study of T cell responses to AZD1222 COVID-19 vaccine. General study points: Epitopes outside B.1.351 and B.1.1.7 mutated regions reportedly drew nearly half of spike TCRs. Donors were mostly white British, more females; clonal diversity possibly underestimated.

Method: immunoSEQ multiplex PCR; TCRdb's copy keeps in-frame clones and lacks some. The sample has roughly 170,000 clones; about 91% are singletons. The CDR3 is made up of 15 amino acids. From germline, CDR1 is SNHLY and CDR2 FYNNEI. V lost 6 bases and J lost 1; bases outside the gene matches: 4. The input for sequencing was peripheral blood, taken on day 0 of AZD1222 vaccination. The clonotype was recovered from an adult in good health. This chain uses TRBV2 with TRBJ1-5, with 9 positions matching TRBD1. CDR3 amino acids: CASSQQGASNQPQHF. CDR3 coding DNA: TGTGCCAGCAGCCAACAGGGGGCGAGCAATCAGCCCCAGCATTTT.